The clone carrying this T cell receptor beta chain was observed a few times. Its antigen is unidentified. This CDR3 spans 16 amino acids. Trimming pared 4 bases from V and 4 bases from J, leaving 20 bases between. The germline V gene encodes CDR1 SGDLS and CDR2 YYNGEE. The source of the sample is a study of post-analysis software for immune sequencing data. Study-wide results and caveats: A few TRBV segments appeared more often in patients than in controls, and TRBV5-6, TRBV5-1 and TRBV20-1 were among these.

Unique molecular identifiers were built into the TCR beta cDNA libraries. TCRdb analysed the PCR reads with MiXCR anew, one entry per CDR3 protein. The sample comprises roughly 800,000 distinct CDR3 sequences, roughly 50% of which are singletons, and approximately 4.5% rests with the top ten. The TCR was taken from a girl aged 5-17 years with multiple sclerosis. The V gene is TRBV9, the J gene TRBJ1-2; D is uncertain. The sample taken for sequencing was blood. The CDR3 bases are TGTGCCAGCAGCTCCTACTCCGCGGGATACCTCTATGGCTACACCTTC. Encoded protein: CASSSYSAGYLYGYTF.